The 19 T cell receptor beta chains given below trace back to one sample, sequenced in a study of blood T cell repertoires in COVID-19. TCRdb's table, derived via immunoSEQ multiplex PCR, lists solely in-frame clones and lacks some. The sample contains fewer than 250,000 clones, roughly four fifths of which appear only once. The sequencing sample was made of peripheral blood. The receptor source for this set is a woman between 50 and 59 years old with acute or convalescent COVID-19.

The chain uses TRBV7-2 and TRBJ2-1; TRBD2 is a possible D gene (5 bases). The germline V gene has CDR1 SGHTA and CDR2 FQGNSA. V was cut by 8 bases and J by 0 bases, with 11 bases left in between. The CDR3 extends over 14 amino acids. The CDR3 spells CASHQGSSYNEQFF. CDR3 sequence (DNA): TGTGCCAGCCATCAAGGGAGCTCCTACAATGAGCAGTTCTTC.

The rearrangement links TRBV7-2 to TRBJ1-2, with a possible D match to TRBD1 (5 bases). The CDR3 covers 13 residues. Germline V CDR1 and CDR2: SGHTA, FQGNSA. Deletions cut 1 base from V and 3 bases from J, with 6 bases between. The CDR3 nucleotides are TGTGCCAGCAGCTTAGGGGGCGACTATGGCTACACCTTC. It codes for CASSLGGDYGYTF.

This chain links TRBV18 with TRBJ1-4; D perhaps matches TRBD1 (6 bases). V dropped 3 bases and J dropped 7 bases, with 12 bases sitting between them. CDR3 length equals 14 residues. Germline CDR1 is KGHSH and CDR2 is LQKENI. As DNA, the CDR3 is TGTGCCAGCTCACCGAGGGGGATCGGTGAAAAACTGTTTTTT. Translating gives CASSPRGIGEKLFF.

The rearrangement joins TRBV5-5 to TRBJ1-4; unclear D gene. V was shortened by 0 bases and J by 6 bases, with 15 bases between the two germline ends. The germline V gene has CDR1 SGHKS and CDR2 YYEKEE (reference sequence). CDR3 length equals 16 residues. Here the CDR3 reads CASSLERGQVYEKLFF. DNA of the CDR3: TGTGCCAGCAGCTTGGAGCGAGGGCAGGTTTATGAAAAACTGTTTTTT.

The rearrangement joins TRBV6-6 to TRBJ2-2; 10 bases map to TRBD1. The germline CDR1 and CDR2 sequences are MNHNY and SVGAGI (reference sequence). V lost 6 bases and J lost 0; bases outside the gene matches: 7. The CDR3 runs 17 residues. The CDR3 is CASSRTGTGANTGELFF. The CDR3 DNA follows: TGTGCCAGCAGCCGAACCGGGACAGGGGCGAACACCGGGGAGCTGTTTTTT.

The chain employs TRBV6-6 and TRBJ1-6, with TRBD1 matching over 7 bases. The trim removed 4 bases at V and 10 bases at J, leaving 10 bases unmatched. There are 15 residues in the CDR3. Germline-derived CDR1 and CDR2 are MNHNY and SVGAGI (reference sequence). CDR3 sequence (DNA): TGTGCCAGCAGTTCCGTCGGACAGGTCGACTCACCCCTCCACTTT. It is translated as CASSSVGQVDSPLHF.

This clone was seen a few times. The same CDR3 is also encoded by other DNA sequences in this sample. The chain recombines TRBV7-2 with TRBJ2-3; D ambiguous. Trimming pared 1 base from V and 0 bases from J, leaving 5 bases between. There are 14 residues in the CDR3. Germline V gene data show CDR1 as SGHTA and CDR2 as FQGNSA. CDR3 sequence: CASSLGTSTDTQYF. The CDR3 bases are TGTGCCAGCAGCTTAGGTACTAGCACAGATACGCAGTATTTT.

This clone was seen a handful of times. The chain carries TRBV5-8 and TRBJ2-1; 9 positions agree with TRBD2. V lost 0 bases and J lost 8; bases outside the gene matches: 6. The CDR3 has 15 residues. Germline CDR1 and CDR2: SGHTS and YDEGEE. The CDR3 DNA follows: TGTGCCAGCAGCTTGGTTGGTAGCGGGAGCTATGAGCAGTTCTTC. This sequence encodes CASSLVGSGSYEQFF.

V gene TRBV6-5 combines with J gene TRBJ2-1; 12 positions agree with TRBD2. This CDR3 contains 15 residues. Trimming at V came to 5 bases and at J to 14 bases, leaving 13 bases not matched to a gene. Germline values: CDR1 MNHEY, CDR2 SVGAGI. The chain's CDR3 is CASSPNRASGGAEFF. The CDR3 DNA reads TGTGCCAGCAGTCCCAATAGAGCTAGCGGGGGGGCCGAGTTCTTC.

The gene calls are TRBV4-1 and TRBJ1-1; TRBD1 matches at 8 bases. Germline loops: CDR1 MGHRA, CDR2 YSYEKL. The CDR3 is made up of 17 amino acids. J was trimmed by 1 base and V by 4 bases; bases with no gene match: 11. The chain's CDR3 is CASSLRTGRGANTEAFF. DNA of the CDR3: TGCGCCAGCAGCCTAAGGACAGGGAGGGGGGCGAACACTGAAGCTTTCTTT.

The chain carries TRBV20-1 and TRBJ1-1, with D unclear. CDR1 and CDR2 from the germline V gene are DFQATT and SNEGSKA (reference sequence). The CDR3 is made up of 15 amino acids. V gave up 3 bases and J gave up 0 bases, with 14 bases separating them. In nucleotides, the CDR3 is TGCAGTGCTAGTAAGCTGGGAGGGATGAACACTGAAGCTTTCTTT. As protein: CSASKLGGMNTEAFF.

The chain combines TRBV7-8 with TRBJ1-5; weak D call: TRBD1 (6 bases). V was clipped by 5 bases and J by 0 bases, with 11 bases between them. The CDR3 runs to 15 residues. Germline values: CDR1 SGHVS, CDR2 FQNEAQ. CDR3 in amino acids: CASSRGTLSNQPQHF. CDR3 bases: TGTGCCAGCAGCCGCGGGACACTTAGCAATCAGCCCCAGCATTTT. Supplemented by reference TRBV7-8 and TRBJ1-5, the full variable domain reads GAGVSQSPRYKVAKRGQDVALRCDPISGHVSLFWYQQALGQGPEFLTYFQNEAQLDKSGLPSDRFFAERPEGSVSTLKIQRTQQEDSAVYLCASSRGTLSNQPQHFGDGTRLSIL.

This clone has only one observation. The V and J genes are TRBV18 and TRBJ2-6; 9 nucleotides line up with TRBD1. The CDR3 spans 17 residues. Germline loops: CDR1 KGHSH, CDR2 LQKENI. V dropped 5 bases and J dropped 0; count of bases not matched to a gene: 5. CDR3 coding DNA: TGTGCCAGCTCAAGGGGACAGGGAGTCTCTGGGGCCAACGTCCTGACTTTC. It encodes CASSRGQGVSGANVLTF. Drawing the rest from reference TRBV18 and TRBJ2-6, the complete variable domain is NAGVMQNPRHLVRRRGQEARLRCSPMKGHSHVYWYRQLPEEGLKFMVYLQKENIIDESGMPKERFSAEFPKEGPSILRIQQVVRGDSAAYFCASSRGQGVSGANVLTFGAGSRLTVL.

The chain combines TRBV3-1 (or the pseudogene TRBV3-2) with TRBJ1-5; D possibly corresponds to TRBD1 (5 bases). Deletions cut 0 bases from V and 2 bases from J, with 14 bases between. Germline V gives CDR1 LGHDT, CDR2 YNNKEL (reference sequence). The CDR3 has 17 residues. CDR3 region: CASSQDIGGYGNQPQHF. The CDR3 bases are TGTGCCAGCAGCCAAGATATTGGGGGGTATGGCAATCAGCCCCAGCATTTT.

The J gene is TRBJ1-1, the V gene TRBV27; tentative D call: TRBD1 (5 bases). Germline V gives CDR1 MNHEY, CDR2 SMNVEV (reference sequence). The CDR3 is 13 residues long. Trimming shortened V by 5 bases and J by 5 bases, and 12 bases separated the two germline ends. DNA for the CDR3: TGTGCCAGCAGTCTCGAACGGGGGACTGAAGCTTTCTTT. Translating it yields CASSLERGTEAFF.

This chain uses TRBV5-1 with TRBJ1-1; D remains ambiguous. Germline CDR1 SGHRS, CDR2 YFSETQ. Trimming took off 1 base at V and 4 bases at J, with 14 bases between the two ends. This CDR3 region has 15 residues. The CDR3 loop reads CASSLHGTAGTEAFF. The CDR3 DNA follows: TGCGCCAGCAGCTTGCATGGTACGGCGGGCACTGAAGCTTTCTTT.

V usage is TRBV6-1 and J usage is TRBJ2-7; D gene uncertain. V shed 5 bases and J shed 1 base, with 9 bases lying between them. CDR3 length: 13 residues. Germline V gene sequence: CDR1 MNHNS, CDR2 SASEGT. The CDR3 DNA sequence: TGTGCCAGCAGTTATCCAGGATCCTACGAGCAGTACTTC. This gives the protein CASSYPGSYEQYF.

The rearrangement uses TRBV7-8 and TRBJ1-3, with 7 bases aligning to TRBD1. The V and J ends lost 0 bases and 9 bases, in that order; junction bases with no gene match: 5. CDR1 SGHVS and CDR2 FQNEAQ come from the germline V gene. The CDR3 has 14 amino acids. This CDR3 is CASSLATGSVTIYF. The CDR3 DNA reads TGTGCCAGCAGCTTAGCGACAGGGAGTGTCACCATATATTTT.

This clone appeared a few times. V gene TRBV24-1 combines with J gene TRBJ2-7; D is undetermined. The germline V gene has CDR1 KGHDR and CDR2 SFDVKD. This CDR3 region has 12 residues. Between the trimmed V and J ends, which lost 4 bases and 4 bases, there was a span of 7 bases. The CDR3 sequence is CATSDSLYEQYF. CDR3 bases: TGTGCCACCAGTGACTCGTTATACGAGCAGTACTTC.